This T cell receptor (beta chain) was documented in a study of T cells in tuberculosis (dated by TCRdb to 2017 to 2018). In the study overall: In the study, CD1B tetramers and high-throughput TCR immunosequencing were combined to characterize T cells specific for the mycobacterial lipid antigen glucose monomycolate (GMM). Overall study results and their limits: T cells binding the CD1B-GMM tetramer with low affinity may have been missed by the stringent sort gate.

V is cut by 1 base and J by 8 bases, and the space between the germline ends is 21 bases. Via the germline V gene, CDR1 is SGHDT and CDR2 YYEEEE. Counted from cysteine to phenylalanine, this CDR3 has 16 amino acids. Solely the CDR3 DNA is kept, with 48 bases framed from the first base. Regarding this clone: Within one base of it there is no much larger clone, and no base qualities were kept.

TCR-alpha and TCR-beta chains were sequenced unpaired, so chain pairing information was not available. The immunoSEQ multiplex PCR assay was used to generate TCR libraries, with TCR-beta and/or TCR-alpha/delta assays applied to each sample. The Illumina high-throughput platform was used to sequence the amplified TCR libraries. The source study handled its data this way. Clustering and dimensionality reduction relied on pairwise TCRdist distances among GMM-specific receptors from T cells that were either sorted ex vivo or expanded in vitro. Sequence motifs defined by gene usage and CDR3 content were checked for enrichment by comparing tetramer-positive and tetramer-negative populations. The immuneACCESS repertoire file appears here via TCRdb, limited to in-frame rearrangements. These files lack a portion of the clones; in checked studies, under half of the deficit traces to unresolved V genes, and the cause of the others is not known. The D gene and trimming were derived from the DNA, and the V and J assignments and clone size from that table. Counted in this sample were 50,000 or so clones; approximately 86% of them appeared once. The ten biggest clones cover 20% to 25% of the sample.

PBMC were thawed, rested overnight, stained with a GMM-loaded CD1B tetramer, a Live/Dead dye and anti-CD3, and then sorted on a FACS Aria II. C32 glucose monomycolate purified from Rhodococcus equi was loaded onto CD1B tetramers. PBMC used for tetramer sorting had been depleted of CD14-expressing monocytes for a separate study before cryopreservation. From each donor, some 100,000 tetramer-negative cells were also sorted and analyzed side by side with the tetramer-positive cells. GMM-loaded CD1B tetramers were used to sort antigen-specific T cells from a few healthy South African adults. The TCR comes from an adult woman with latent tuberculosis. The sequenced material came from CD1b-GMM tetramer-negative cells sorted from PBMCs. The cell subset or site label on this specimen signifies: T cells not binding CD1B-GMM tetramer, sorted from same donor. The rearrangement combines TRBV5-6 with TRBJ2-5, and perhaps TRBD2 as D gene, on 7 matching bases. The DNA is as follows: TGTGCCAGCAGCTTGTCACAGGGAGGGAGTCTTGGAACCCAGTACTTC. The encoded protein is CASSLSQGGSLGTQYF.